This T cell receptor (beta chain) comes out of a study of blood T cell repertoires in COVID-19. Study information: Acute-phase and convalescent COVID-19 samples originated in the United States, Italy and Spain. From T cells, B-cell-depleted T cells, or PBMCs came the material, which was cDNA or gDNA.

Germline V CDR1 and CDR2: SGDLS, YYNGEE. Trimming took 4 bases from V and 0 from J, leaving 10 bases between them. The CDR3 spans 15 residues. Participant ages covered about 18 to 89 years across 25 or so US areas. In the original processing: Scientists estimated how many nucleated cells there were by amplifying reference gene primers. Repertoires were generated with immunoSEQ multiplex PCR, while TCRdb's copy carries only in-frame clones and drops some. From that table come the V and J calls and clone size; the DNA was used to work out D and trimming. The sample shows about 380,000 clones, 87% of them seen only once.

The TCR sequence derives from a man in his thirties or forties who had recovered from COVID-19. This chain connects TRBV9 to TRBJ1-4, with a possible D match to TRBD1 (5 bases). Sequenced: PBMCs or T cells enriched from blood (not recorded which). The CDR3 bases are TGTGCCAGCAGCCCCACAGGAACAACTAATGAAAAACTGTTTTTT. Its translation: CASSPTGTTNEKLFF. Full variable domain (outside the CDR3, taken from reference TRBV9 and TRBJ1-4): DSGVTQTPKHLITATGQRVTLRCSPRSGDLSVYWYQQSLDQGLQFLIQYYNGEERAKGNILERFSAQQFPDLHSELNLSSLELGDSALYFCASSPTGTTNEKLFFGSGTQLSVL.